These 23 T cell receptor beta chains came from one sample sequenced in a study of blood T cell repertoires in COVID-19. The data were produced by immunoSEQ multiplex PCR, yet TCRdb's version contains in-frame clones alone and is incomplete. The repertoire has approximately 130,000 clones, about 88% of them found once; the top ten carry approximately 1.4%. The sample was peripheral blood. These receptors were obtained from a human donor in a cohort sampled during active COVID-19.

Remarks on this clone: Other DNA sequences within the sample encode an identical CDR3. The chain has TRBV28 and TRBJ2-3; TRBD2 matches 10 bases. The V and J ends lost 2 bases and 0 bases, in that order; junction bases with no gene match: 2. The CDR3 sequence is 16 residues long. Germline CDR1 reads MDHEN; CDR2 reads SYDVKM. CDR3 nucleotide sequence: TGTGCCAGCAGTTTAAGACTAGCGGGTAGCACAGATACGCAGTATTTT. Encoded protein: CASSLRLAGSTDTQYF.

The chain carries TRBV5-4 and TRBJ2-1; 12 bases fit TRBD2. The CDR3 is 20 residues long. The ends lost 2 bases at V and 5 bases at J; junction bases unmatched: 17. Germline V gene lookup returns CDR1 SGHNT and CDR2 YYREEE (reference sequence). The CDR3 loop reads CASSFRLAGALPSGHNEQFF. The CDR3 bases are TGTGCCAGCAGCTTTAGACTAGCGGGGGCCCTACCGTCGGGTCACAATGAGCAGTTCTTC.

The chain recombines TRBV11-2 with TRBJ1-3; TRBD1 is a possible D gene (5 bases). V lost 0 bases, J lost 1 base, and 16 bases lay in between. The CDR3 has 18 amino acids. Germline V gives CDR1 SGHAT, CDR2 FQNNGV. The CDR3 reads CASSLDRNYRHSGNTIYF. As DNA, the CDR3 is TGTGCCAGCAGCTTAGATCGGAACTACAGGCATTCTGGAAACACCATATATTTT.

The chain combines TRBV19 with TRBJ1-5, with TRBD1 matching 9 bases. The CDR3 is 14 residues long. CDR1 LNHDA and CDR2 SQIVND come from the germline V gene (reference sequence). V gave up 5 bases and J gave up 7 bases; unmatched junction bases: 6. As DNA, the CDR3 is TGTGCCAGTAGTCTGGACAGGGGTCGGCAGCCCCAGCATTTT. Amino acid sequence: CASSLDRGRQPQHF.

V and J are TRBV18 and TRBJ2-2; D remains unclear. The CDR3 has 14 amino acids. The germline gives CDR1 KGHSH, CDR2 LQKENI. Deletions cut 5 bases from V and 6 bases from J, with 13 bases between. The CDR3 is CASSSRVGAGELFF. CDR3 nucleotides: TGTGCCAGCTCATCTCGAGTTGGAGCCGGGGAGCTGTTTTTT.

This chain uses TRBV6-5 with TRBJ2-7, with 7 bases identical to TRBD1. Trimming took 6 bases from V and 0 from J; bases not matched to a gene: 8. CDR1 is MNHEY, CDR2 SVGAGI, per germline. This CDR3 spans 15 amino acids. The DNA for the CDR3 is TGTGCCAGCAGGACAGGGACAGCTTTCTCCTACGAGCAGTACTTC. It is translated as CASRTGTAFSYEQYF.

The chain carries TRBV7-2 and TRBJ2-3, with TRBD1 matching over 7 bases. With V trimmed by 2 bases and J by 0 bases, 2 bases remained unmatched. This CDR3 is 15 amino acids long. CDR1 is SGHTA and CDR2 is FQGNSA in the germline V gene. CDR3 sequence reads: CASSLWGQSTDTQYF. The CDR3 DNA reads TGTGCCAGCAGCTTATGGGGACAGAGCACAGATACGCAGTATTTT. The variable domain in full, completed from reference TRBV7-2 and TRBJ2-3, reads GAGVSQSPSNKVTEKGKDVELRCDPISGHTALYWYRQSLGQGLEFLIYFQGNSAPDKSGLPSDRFSAERTGGSVSTLTIQRTQQEDSAVYLCASSLWGQSTDTQYFGPGTRLTVL.

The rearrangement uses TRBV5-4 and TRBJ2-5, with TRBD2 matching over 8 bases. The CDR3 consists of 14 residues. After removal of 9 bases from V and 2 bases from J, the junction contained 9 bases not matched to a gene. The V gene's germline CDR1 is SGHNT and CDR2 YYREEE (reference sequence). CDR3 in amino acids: CATTIRGGQETQYF. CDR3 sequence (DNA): TGTGCCACCACTATTCGGGGGGGGCAAGAGACCCAGTACTTC.

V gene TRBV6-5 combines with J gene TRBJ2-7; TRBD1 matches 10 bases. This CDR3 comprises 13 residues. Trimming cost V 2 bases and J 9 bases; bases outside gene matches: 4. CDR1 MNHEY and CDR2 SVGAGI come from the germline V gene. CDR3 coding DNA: TGTGCCAGCAGTTACGGGACAGGGGTTAGGCAGTACTTC. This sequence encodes CASSYGTGVRQYF.

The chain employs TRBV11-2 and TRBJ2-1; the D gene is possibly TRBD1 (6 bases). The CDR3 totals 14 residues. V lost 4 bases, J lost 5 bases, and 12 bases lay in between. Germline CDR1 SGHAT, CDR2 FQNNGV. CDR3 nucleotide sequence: TGTGCCAGCAGCTCCCAGGACAGACACAATGAGCAGTTCTTC. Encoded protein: CASSSQDRHNEQFF.

The CDR3 loop reads CASSSQSSGHGYTF. DNA for the CDR3: TGTGCCAGCAGCTCGCAGTCCTCAGGGCATGGCTACACCTTC. This chain links TRBV5-4 with TRBJ1-2; the D gene is possibly TRBD1 (5 bases). Germline assignment: CDR1 SGHNT and CDR2 YYREEE (reference sequence). V shed 3 bases and J shed 6 bases, with 15 bases lying between them. The CDR3 has 14 amino acids.

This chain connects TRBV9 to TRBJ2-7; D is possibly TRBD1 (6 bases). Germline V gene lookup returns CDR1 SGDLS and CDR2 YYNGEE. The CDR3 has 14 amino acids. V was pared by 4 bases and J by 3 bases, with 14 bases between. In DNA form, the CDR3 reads TGTGCCAGCAGCCAAGACAGGTCAAGCTACGAGCAGTACTTC. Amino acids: CASSQDRSSYEQYF.

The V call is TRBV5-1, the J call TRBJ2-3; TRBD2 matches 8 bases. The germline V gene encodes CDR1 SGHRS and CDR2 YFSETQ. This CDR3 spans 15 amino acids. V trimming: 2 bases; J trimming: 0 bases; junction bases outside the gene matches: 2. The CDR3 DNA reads TGCGCCAGCAGCTTCGAGCGGGGGAGCACAGATACGCAGTATTTT. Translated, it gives CASSFERGSTDTQYF.

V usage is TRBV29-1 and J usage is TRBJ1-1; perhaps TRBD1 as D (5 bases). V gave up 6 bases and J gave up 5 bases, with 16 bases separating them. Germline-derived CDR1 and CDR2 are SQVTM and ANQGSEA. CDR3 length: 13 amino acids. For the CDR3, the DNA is TGCAGCGTGGGGGAGGGAGTGCAGACTGAAGCTTTCTTT. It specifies CSVGEGVQTEAFF. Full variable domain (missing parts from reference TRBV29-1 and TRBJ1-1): SAVISQKPSRDICQRGTSLTIQCQVDSQVTMMFWYRQQPGQSLTLIATANQGSEATYESGFVIDKFPISRPNLTFSTLTVSNMSPEDSSIYLCSVGEGVQTEAFFGQGTRLTVV.

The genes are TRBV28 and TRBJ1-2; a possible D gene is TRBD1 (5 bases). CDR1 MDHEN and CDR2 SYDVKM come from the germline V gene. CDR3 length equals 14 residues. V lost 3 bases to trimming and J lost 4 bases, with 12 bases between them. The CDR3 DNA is TGTGCCAGCAGTTTCGTGGAGGGGAGCTATGGCTACACCTTC. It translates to CASSFVEGSYGYTF.

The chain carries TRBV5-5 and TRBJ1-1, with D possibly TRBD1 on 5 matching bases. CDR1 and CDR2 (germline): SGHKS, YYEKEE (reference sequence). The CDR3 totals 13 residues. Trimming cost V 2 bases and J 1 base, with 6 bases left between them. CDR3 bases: TGTGCCAGCAGCTTTGGGGCGAACACTGAAGCTTTCTTT. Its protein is CASSFGANTEAFF.

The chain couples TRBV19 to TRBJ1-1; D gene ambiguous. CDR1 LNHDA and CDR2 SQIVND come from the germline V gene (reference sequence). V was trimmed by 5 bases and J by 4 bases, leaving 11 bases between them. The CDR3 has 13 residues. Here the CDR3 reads CASSASTITEAFF. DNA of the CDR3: TGTGCCAGTAGTGCCTCGACAATCACTGAAGCTTTCTTT.

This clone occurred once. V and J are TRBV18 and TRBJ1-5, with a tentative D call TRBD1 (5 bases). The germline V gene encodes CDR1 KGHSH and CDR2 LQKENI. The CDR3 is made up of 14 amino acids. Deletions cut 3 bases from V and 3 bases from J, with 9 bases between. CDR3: CASSPKGVNQPQHF. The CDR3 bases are TGTGCCAGCTCACCTAAAGGGGTCAATCAGCCCCAGCATTTT.

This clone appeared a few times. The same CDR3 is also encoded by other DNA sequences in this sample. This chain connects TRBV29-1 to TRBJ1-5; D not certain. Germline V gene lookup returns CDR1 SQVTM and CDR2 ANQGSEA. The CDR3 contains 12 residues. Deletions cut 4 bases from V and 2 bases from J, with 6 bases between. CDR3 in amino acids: CSVVEGNQPQHF. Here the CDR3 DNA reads TGCAGCGTTGTCGAGGGCAATCAGCCCCAGCATTTT.

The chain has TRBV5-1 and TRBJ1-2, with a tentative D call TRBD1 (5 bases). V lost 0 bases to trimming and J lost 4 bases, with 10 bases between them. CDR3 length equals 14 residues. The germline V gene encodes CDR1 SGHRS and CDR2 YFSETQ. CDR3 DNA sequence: TGCGCCAGCAGCTTGGAAGGGGCGCTCTATGGCTACACCTTC. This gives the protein CASSLEGALYGYTF.

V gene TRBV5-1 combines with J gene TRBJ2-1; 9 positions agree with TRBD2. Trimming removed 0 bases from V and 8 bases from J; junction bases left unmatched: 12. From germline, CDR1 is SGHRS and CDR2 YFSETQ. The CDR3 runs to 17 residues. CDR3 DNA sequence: TGCGCCAGCAGCTTGGGATTCATAGCGGGAGATGTGGATGAGCAGTTCTTC. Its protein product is CASSLGFIAGDVDEQFF.

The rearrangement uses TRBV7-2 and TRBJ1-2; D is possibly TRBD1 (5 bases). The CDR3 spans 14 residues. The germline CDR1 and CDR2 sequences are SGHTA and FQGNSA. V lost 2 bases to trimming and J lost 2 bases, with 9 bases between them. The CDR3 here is CASSLYDSNYGYTF. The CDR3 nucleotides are TGTGCCAGCAGCTTATACGACAGCAACTATGGCTACACCTTC.

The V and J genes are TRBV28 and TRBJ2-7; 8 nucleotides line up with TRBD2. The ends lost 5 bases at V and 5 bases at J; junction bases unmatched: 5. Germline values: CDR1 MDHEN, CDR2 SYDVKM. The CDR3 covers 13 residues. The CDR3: CASSSGGLDEQYF. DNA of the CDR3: TGTGCCAGCAGTAGCGGGGGCTTGGACGAGCAGTACTTC.